Presented here are 24 T cell receptor beta chains from one specimen sequenced in a study of T cell responses to AZD1222 COVID-19 vaccine (dated by TCRdb to about 2021). The library was prepared using the immunoSEQ multiplex PCR assay. Imported from immuneACCESS, the table was reduced by TCRdb to in-frame sequences with V and J called. These copies leave out some clones; in studies compared against another copy, an unresolved V gene accounts for under half, and the cause of the remainder is not known. This sample gives around 78,000 clones in total; roughly 82% of them show up just once. The ten biggest clones cover about 3% of the sample. Sample time point, as interpreted from the label and publication: baseline before first vaccination. This specimen consisted of peripheral blood, obtained on day 0 of AZD1222 vaccination. The source is an adult in good health.

The chain links TRBV7-8 to TRBJ1-6; D uncertain. The CDR3 covers 15 residues. Trimming took off 1 base at V and 10 bases at J, with 14 bases between the two ends. Germline loops: CDR1 SGHVS, CDR2 FQNEAQ. The CDR3, as DNA: TGTGCCAGCAGCTTAGAGCTCCCGCCGGGGTCACCCCTCCACTTT. It is translated as CASSLELPPGSPLHF.

A few counts support this clone. The rearrangement links TRBV2 to TRBJ1-5; the D is unclear. CDR1 SNHLY and CDR2 FYNNEI come from the germline V gene. The CDR3 contains 13 residues. V gave up 6 bases and J gave up 0 bases, with 6 bases separating them. The CDR3 here is CASSVYSNQPQHF. The CDR3 DNA reads TGTGCCAGCAGCGTCTATAGCAATCAGCCCCAGCATTTT.

This chain uses TRBV5-4 with TRBJ1-1, with TRBD1 as a possible D gene (5 bases). With 4 bases removed from V and 1 base from J, the gap between germline ends came to 26 bases. CDR3 size: 19 residues. The V gene's germline CDR1 is SGHNT and CDR2 YYREEE (reference sequence). The CDR3 sequence is CASSNDPGRLSYRNTEAFF. In nucleotides, the CDR3 is TGTGCCAGCAGCAATGATCCGGGACGGCTCTCATACAGGAACACTGAAGCTTTCTTT.

V and J are TRBV12-3 or TRBV12-4 and TRBJ2-7, with TRBD2 matching 7 bases. The CDR3 runs to 13 residues. V shed 5 bases and J 6 bases; nucleotides not matched to a gene: 7. The CDR3 DNA is TGTGCCAGCAGTCCCGGACTAGTTTCCGAGCAGTACTTC. It codes for CASSPGLVSEQYF.

The chain uses TRBV3-1 (or the pseudogene TRBV3-2) and TRBJ2-1; 8 positions match TRBD2. Germline V gene sequence: CDR1 LGHDT, CDR2 YNNKEL (reference sequence). V dropped 0 bases and J dropped 6; count of bases not matched to a gene: 10. This CDR3 is built from 17 residues. The CDR3 DNA reads as TGTGCCAGCAGCCAAGATCTGGGACGGGAGGGGATCAATGAGCAGTTCTTC. It translates to CASSQDLGREGINEQFF.

CDR3 sequence (DNA): TGTGCCAGCAGTGAACCCGGGGGGACGACCTACGAGCAGTACTTC. Amino acids: CASSEPGGTTYEQYF. The J gene is TRBJ2-7, the V gene TRBV6-1, with 7 bases aligning to TRBD2. Per germline, CDR1 MNHNS and CDR2 SASEGT. The V and J ends lost 2 bases and 2 bases, in that order; junction bases with no gene match: 6. The CDR3 has 15 residues.

This clone was detected only once. The chain uses TRBV7-2 and TRBJ2-1; 8 bases match TRBD2. V gave up 3 bases and J gave up 6 bases; unmatched junction bases: 4. Per germline, CDR1 SGHTA and CDR2 FQGNSA. The CDR3 totals 14 residues. The CDR3 is CASSFTGTSNEQFF. CDR3 DNA sequence: TGTGCCAGCAGCTTCACCGGGACTAGCAATGAGCAGTTCTTC. The full variable domain, completed using reference TRBV7-2 and TRBJ2-1, is GAGVSQSPSNKVTEKGKDVELRCDPISGHTALYWYRQSLGQGLEFLIYFQGNSAPDKSGLPSDRFSAERTGGSVSTLTIQRTQQEDSAVYLCASSFTGTSNEQFFGPGTRLTVL.

This chain joins TRBV19 and TRBJ1-2; tentative D call: TRBD1 (6 bases). The CDR3 spans 12 residues. The V and J ends lost 6 bases and 13 bases respectively, with 18 bases between them. CDR1 is LNHDA, CDR2 SQIVND, per germline (reference sequence). The CDR3 reads CASSKPGQRCTF. CDR3 nucleotide sequence: TGTGCCAGTAGCAAGCCGGGACAAAGGTGCACCTTC.

The chain links TRBV28 to TRBJ1-5; unclear D gene. The CDR3 is 11 residues long. Trimming shortened V by 4 bases and J by 7 bases, and 5 bases separated the two germline ends. Germline CDR1 MDHEN, CDR2 SYDVKM. The CDR3 reads CASSSGQPQHF. CDR3 bases: TGTGCCAGCAGTTCGGGCCAGCCCCAGCATTTT.

This rearrangement joins TRBV18 to TRBJ1-6; D gene ambiguous. Germline lookup yields CDR1 KGHSH and CDR2 LQKENI. The CDR3 is 13 amino acids. V was pared by 6 bases and J by 10 bases, with 13 bases between. The CDR3 here is CASSPGGGSPLHF. CDR3 DNA: TGTGCCAGCTCCCCAGGAGGTGGATCACCCCTCCACTTT. The variable domain in full, completed from reference TRBV18 and TRBJ1-6, reads NAGVMQNPRHLVRRRGQEARLRCSPMKGHSHVYWYRQLPEEGLKFMVYLQKENIIDESGMPKERFSAEFPKEGPSILRIQQVVRGDSAAYFCASSPGGGSPLHFGNGTRLTVT.

In its sample, this clone was seen a few times. The chain has TRBV11-2 and TRBJ1-1, with unresolved D. The CDR3 has 16 residues. V shed 2 bases and J shed 3 bases, with 16 bases lying between them. The germline CDR1 and CDR2 sequences are SGHAT and FQNNGV. The CDR3 protein is CASSLSAGSGDTEAFF. The CDR3 DNA reads as TGTGCCAGCAGCTTAAGTGCGGGTTCTGGGGACACTGAAGCTTTCTTT.

This clone occurred a few times. The rearrangement links TRBV6-1 to TRBJ1-4, with D possibly being TRBD1 (5 bases). With 0 bases removed from V and 14 bases from J, the gap between germline ends came to 16 bases. This CDR3 spans 14 amino acids. CDR1 and CDR2 from the germline V gene are MNHNS and SASEGT. The CDR3 loop reads CASSEAGDIGGLFF. The DNA of the CDR3 is TGTGCCAGCAGTGAAGCGGGGGATATCGGTGGTCTGTTTTTT.

The V call is TRBV6-5, the J call TRBJ2-1, with 9 bases matching TRBD2. CDR3 size: 14 residues. Germline V gene data show CDR1 as MNHEY and CDR2 as SVGAGI. Losses at the gene ends were 10 bases for V and 7 bases for J; bases not matched to a gene: 11. CDR3 residues: CATPGWREGNEQFF. The CDR3 DNA follows: TGTGCCACTCCCGGCTGGCGGGAGGGAAATGAGCAGTTCTTC.

Only one count was recorded for this clone. The J gene is TRBJ1-2, the V gene TRBV6-5, with TRBD1 as a possible D gene (6 bases). The V end lost 1 base, the J end lost 7 bases, and 13 bases lay between the germline ends. The CDR3 sequence is 14 residues long. The germline V gene encodes CDR1 MNHEY and CDR2 SVGAGI. CDR3 sequence (DNA): TGTGCCAGCAGTTACTTAACTTCAGGGGCTGGCTACACCTTC. It encodes CASSYLTSGAGYTF.

The genes are TRBV5-1 and TRBJ1-3, with D unclear. The germline CDR1 and CDR2 sequences are SGHRS and YFSETQ. The CDR3 has 15 amino acids. Trimming stripped 0 bases from V and 0 bases from J, with 7 bases between. The CDR3 nucleotides read TGCGCCAGCAGCTTGGGCGGGAGCTCTGGAAACACCATATATTTT. Residues: CASSLGGSSGNTIYF.

The V call is TRBV19, the J call TRBJ1-5; D gene ambiguous. Trimming left V 3 bases short and J 4 bases short, with 7 bases between. This CDR3 spans 13 amino acids. Germline lookup yields CDR1 LNHDA and CDR2 SQIVND (reference sequence). The CDR3 nucleotides read TGTGCCAGTAGTATTGGCAATAATCAGCCCCAGCATTTT. Translated: CASSIGNNQPQHF.

The CDR3 region has the DNA TGTGCCAGCAGCCCGACAGGGACGGCTCTCGACATTCAGTACTTC. Residues: CASSPTGTALDIQYF. J is TRBJ2-4 and V is TRBV7-6; 7 bases map to TRBD1. Germline V gene data show CDR1 as SGHVS and CDR2 as FNYEAQ. Germline trimming cut 5 bases from V and 8 bases from J; bases unmatched to any gene: 12. The CDR3 covers 15 residues.

The CDR3 sequence: CASSPRRGREGDQPQHF. The CDR3 DNA follows: TGTGCCAGCTCACCTCGGAGGGGGCGCGAGGGGGATCAGCCCCAGCATTTT. The chain links TRBV18 to TRBJ1-5; 7 positions match TRBD1. The CDR3 is 17 residues long. V dropped 3 bases and J dropped 5; count of bases not matched to a gene: 13. Germline V gene lookup returns CDR1 KGHSH and CDR2 LQKENI.

The chain is built from TRBV3-1 (or the pseudogene TRBV3-2) and TRBJ2-5; 8 bases align to TRBD2. Germline CDR1 and CDR2: LGHDT and YNNKEL (reference sequence). The V and J ends lost 2 bases and 5 bases, in that order; junction bases with no gene match: 7. This CDR3 is built from 15 residues. The CDR3: CASSQSAGGGETQYF. Here the CDR3 DNA reads TGTGCCAGCAGCCAATCCGCGGGAGGTGGTGAGACCCAGTACTTC.

V usage is TRBV7-2 and J usage is TRBJ2-7; the D gene is possibly TRBD1 (6 bases). Trimming shortened V by 5 bases and J by 4 bases, and 15 bases separated the two germline ends. CDR1 and CDR2 from the germline V gene are SGHTA and FQGNSA. The CDR3 loop spans 14 amino acids. The CDR3 reads CASSPARTDYEQYF. The CDR3, as DNA: TGTGCCAGCAGCCCCGCCCGGACAGATTACGAGCAGTACTTC.

The CDR3 coding sequence is TGTGCCAGCAGGTACGTTCTGCGGACAGGTAATTCACCCCTCCACTTT. It encodes CASRYVLRTGNSPLHF. The chain uses TRBV5-6 and TRBJ1-6, with TRBD1 matching 7 bases. Unmatched junction bases numbered 11, after V lost 5 bases and J lost 6 bases. From germline, CDR1 is SGHDT and CDR2 YYEEEE. The CDR3 contains 16 residues.

V usage is TRBV4-3 and J usage is TRBJ2-5, with a possible D match to TRBD1 (6 bases). The germline V and J ends were trimmed by 1 base and 5 bases, with 17 bases remaining between them. This CDR3 comprises 16 residues. The V gene's germline CDR1 is LGHNA and CDR2 YSLEER. The CDR3 DNA is TGCGCCAGCAGCCAAGTCCTGGCTGCAGGGGAGGAGACCCAGTACTTC. Residues: CASSQVLAAGEETQYF.

The sample holds one count of this clone. This chain uses TRBV6-5 with TRBJ1-1; 8 nucleotides match TRBD1. Germline-derived CDR1 and CDR2 are MNHEY and SVGAGI. The CDR3 has 15 residues. The trim removed 5 bases at V and 4 bases at J, leaving 9 bases unmatched. This CDR3 reads CASSTRQGFGTEAFF. In DNA, the CDR3 is TGTGCCAGCAGTACCCGACAGGGGTTCGGCACTGAAGCTTTCTTT.

This chain joins TRBV15 and TRBJ2-7; 11 bases line up with TRBD2. The ends lost 1 base at V and 10 bases at J; junction bases unmatched: 15. The CDR3 spans 17 residues. Germline loops: CDR1 LNHNV, CDR2 YYDKDF (reference sequence). DNA for the CDR3: TGTGCCACCAGCAGAGGTAGGCTTGGGACTAGCGGACCCGGACAGTACTTC. Translation: CATSRGRLGTSGPGQYF.